The clone carrying this T cell receptor (beta chain) is labeled medium-sized. Its antigen is still unknown. This CDR3 is also generated by other DNA sequences in the sample. This record comes from a study of cytomegalovirus exposure and HLA in healthy donors. Study information: It was reported in a later analysis that the same platform had been used for the 120 validation repertoires as for the approximately 670 first-cohort repertoires.

Method: immunoSEQ multiplex PCR; TCRdb's copy keeps in-frame clones and lacks some. The data contain 90,000 to 150,000 clones, approximately 88% of them singletons. Findings of the study overall: One later analysis, an examination of the approximately 120 validation repertoires, found that first-cohort TCR clusters tended to co-occur in them.

The CDR3 has 14 amino acids. From germline, CDR1 is MNHEY and CDR2 SMNVEV (reference sequence). V was shortened by 5 bases and J by 0 bases, with 11 bases between the two germline ends. The rearrangement uses TRBV27 and TRBJ2-7; D uncertain. The sample comprised PBMCs. The source is a woman younger than 35 in good health and CMV-seropositive. The CDR3: CASSGQASSYEQYF. The CDR3 coding sequence is TGTGCCAGCAGTGGTCAGGCGAGCTCCTACGAGCAGTACTTC.